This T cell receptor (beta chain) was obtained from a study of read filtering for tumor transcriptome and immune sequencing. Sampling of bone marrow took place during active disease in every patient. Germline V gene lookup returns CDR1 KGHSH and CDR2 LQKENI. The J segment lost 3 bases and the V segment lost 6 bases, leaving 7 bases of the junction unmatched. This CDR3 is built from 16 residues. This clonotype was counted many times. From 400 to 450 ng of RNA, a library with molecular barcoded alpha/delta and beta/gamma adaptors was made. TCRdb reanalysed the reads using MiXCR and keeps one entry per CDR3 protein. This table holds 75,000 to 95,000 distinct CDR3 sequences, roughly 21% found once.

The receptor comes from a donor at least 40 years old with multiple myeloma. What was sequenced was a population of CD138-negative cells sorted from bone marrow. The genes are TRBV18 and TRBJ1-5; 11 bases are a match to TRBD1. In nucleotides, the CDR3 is TGTGCCAGCTCTCCCGGGACAGGGGGTTCCAATCAGCCCCAGCATTTT. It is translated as CASSPGTGGSNQPQHF. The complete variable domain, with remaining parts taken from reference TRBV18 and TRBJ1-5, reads NAGVMQNPRHLVRRRGQEARLRCSPMKGHSHVYWYRQLPEEGLKFMVYLQKENIIDESGMPKERFSAEFPKEGPSILRIQQVVRGDSAAYFCASSPGTGGSNQPQHFGDGTRLSIL.